What follows are 14 T cell receptor beta chains derived from one specimen sequenced in a study of human T cells and chemical hapten exposure. MiXCR, applied by TCRdb to the RACE reads, yields one record per CDR3 protein. The sample includes fewer than 200,000 distinct CDR3 sequences, 25% to 35% seen only once; the top ten take less than 3.5%. Time point defined: pre-sensitization, week 0. Treatment described: therapeutic diphenylcyclopropenone sensitization with weekly scalp DPC. The sample was whole blood, taken in connection with sensitization to the hapten diphenylcyclopropenone (DPC). The origin of the receptors is a woman between 25 and 40 years old with alopecia areata. Some clones in this sample may be carry-over from other donors' samples.

The genes are TRBV7-9 and TRBJ2-3; 9 bases are shared with TRBD1. The CDR3 contains 14 residues. The junction had 7 bases not matched to a gene; V was cut back by 5 bases and J by 7 bases. CDR1 SEHNR and CDR2 FQNEAQ come from the germline V gene (reference sequence). As DNA, the CDR3 is TGTGCCAGCAGCAAGGGACAGGGCGGAAATACGCAGTATTTT. This codes for CASSKGQGGNTQYF.

This rearrangement joins TRBV10-3 to TRBJ2-5, with 7 bases that match TRBD1. V shed 2 bases and J 4 bases; nucleotides not matched to a gene: 13. The CDR3 extends over 17 amino acids. In germline, CDR1 is ENHRY, CDR2 SYGVKD. The CDR3 reads CAISEPQGRGSRETQYF. The CDR3 DNA reads TGTGCCATCAGTGAGCCCCAGGGCAGGGGGTCGAGAGAGACCCAGTACTTC.

The chain couples TRBV12-3 or TRBV12-4 to TRBJ1-2; D unclear. The CDR3 totals 14 residues. Trimming shortened V by 2 bases and J by 6 bases, and 13 bases separated the two germline ends. CDR3 region: CASSLRAGLNGYTF. The CDR3 DNA follows: TGTGCCAGCAGTTTAAGGGCGGGCCTCAATGGCTACACCTTC.

The chain joins TRBV5-6 to TRBJ1-1, with D unclear. The CDR3 is 15 amino acids. Trimming cost V 6 bases and J 6 bases, with 21 bases left between them. Looked up from germline, CDR1 is SGHDT and CDR2 is YYEEEE. CDR3 DNA sequence: TGTGCCAGCACCGATTTAACAGCCCTTTATGCTGAAGCTTTCTTT. Amino acid sequence: CASTDLTALYAEAFF. Combining the CDR3 with reference TRBV5-6 and TRBJ1-1 gives the whole variable domain DAGVTQSPTHLIKTRGQQVTLRCSPKSGHDTVSWYQQALGQGPQFIFQYYEEEERQRGNFPDRFSGHQFPNYSSELNVNALLLGDSALYLCASTDLTALYAEAFFGQGTRLTVV.

A few counts support this clonotype. The V call is TRBV28, the J call TRBJ2-3; D may be TRBD1 (5 bases). CDR1 MDHEN and CDR2 SYDVKM come from the germline V gene. The CDR3 is made up of 15 amino acids. V was cut by 2 bases and J by 5 bases, with 14 bases left in between. The CDR3 is CASSLRVGPGDTQYF. CDR3 bases: TGTGCCAGCAGTTTAAGGGTGGGGCCGGGAGATACGCAGTATTTT.

The V call is TRBV29-1, the J call TRBJ2-5; 7 positions match TRBD1. Germline V gene data show CDR1 as SQVTM and CDR2 as ANQGSEA. V shed 5 bases, J shed 5 bases, and the junction held 5 bases outside the gene matches. The CDR3 has 12 amino acids. In DNA form, the CDR3 reads TGCAGCGTTTCCAGGGGGTTTGAGACCCAGTACTTC. Amino acid sequence: CSVSRGFETQYF.

This rearrangement joins TRBV10-2 to TRBJ2-7, with TRBD2 matching 8 bases. The CDR3 consists of 15 residues. Per the germline V gene, CDR1 is WSHSY and CDR2 is SAAADI. The ends lost 6 bases at V and 7 bases at J; junction bases unmatched: 14. The CDR3 reads CASSTSLVAGKEQYF. CDR3 bases: TGCGCCAGCAGCACCTCGCTGGTAGCGGGGAAGGAGCAGTACTTC.

This chain links TRBV28 with TRBJ2-1, with D perhaps TRBD1 or TRBD2 (6 bases each). The CDR3 spans 14 residues. CDR1 is MDHEN and CDR2 is SYDVKM in the germline V gene. Trimming shortened V by 5 bases and J by 12 bases, and 20 bases separated the two germline ends. The CDR3 sequence: CASSRGLVGGGQFF. CDR3 DNA sequence: TGTGCCAGCAGTCGAGGTCTAGTTGGAGGGGGGCAGTTCTTC.

This clonotype was detected a few times. The V call is TRBV5-5, the J call TRBJ1-3, with D hard to call. The CDR3 is 13 amino acids. V lost 1 base to trimming and J lost 6 bases, with 8 bases between them. Germline V lookup: CDR1 SGHKS, CDR2 YYEKEE (reference sequence). CDR3 amino acids: CASSLHNENTIYF. DNA of the CDR3: TGTGCCAGCAGCTTGCATAACGAAAACACCATATATTTT.

The sample holds a few counts of this clonotype. The chain joins TRBV6-6 to TRBJ2-2; D is possibly TRBD1 (6 bases). CDR3 size: 13 residues. Germline lookup yields CDR1 MNHNY and CDR2 SVGAGI (reference sequence). The ends were cut back, 10 bases at V and 0 bases at J, with 9 bases in the middle. CDR3 region: CATRTANTGELFF. In DNA, the CDR3 is TGTGCCACCCGGACAGCGAACACCGGGGAGCTGTTTTTT.

The chain combines TRBV5-6 with TRBJ1-1; TRBD1 is a possible D gene (6 bases). Germline V gene lookup returns CDR1 SGHDT and CDR2 YYEEEE. The CDR3 covers 15 residues. V lost 4 bases, J lost 0 bases, and 13 bases lay in between. CDR3 nucleotides: TGTGCCAGCAGCCTAACCGGGACATTGAACACTGAAGCTTTCTTT. Residues: CASSLTGTLNTEAFF.

This clonotype came up many times. This chain uses TRBV29-1 with TRBJ2-3; 11 bases align to TRBD1. The CDR3 covers 15 residues. V trimming: 1 base; J trimming: 3 bases; junction bases outside the gene matches: 3. Looked up from germline, CDR1 is SQVTM and CDR2 is ANQGSEA. This chain's CDR3 is CSVEARDRGTDTQYF. CDR3 bases: TGCAGCGTTGAAGCTCGGGACAGGGGGACAGATACGCAGTATTTT.

This clonotype was seen only a few times. V is TRBV5-1 and J is TRBJ2-2, with TRBD2 matching over 11 bases. Germline CDR1 is SGHRS and CDR2 is YFSETQ. CDR3 size: 17 residues. The J segment lost 1 base and the V segment lost 0 bases, leaving 2 bases of the junction unmatched. CDR3 nucleotide sequence: TGCGCCAGCAGCTTGGCTGGGACTAGCGGGAACACCGGGGAGCTGTTTTTT. It translates to CASSLAGTSGNTGELFF.

This clonotype was counted ten times or more. This chain connects TRBV5-1 to TRBJ2-1; 8 bases line up with TRBD2. Trimming took 0 bases from V and 5 from J; bases not matched to a gene: 4. There are 15 residues in the CDR3. CDR1 is SGHRS and CDR2 is YFSETQ in the germline V gene. DNA for the CDR3: TGCGCCAGCAGCTTGGCGGGAGGGCCGAACAATGAGCAGTTCTTC. Residues: CASSLAGGPNNEQFF.